These 28 T cell receptor beta chains share one sample of origin, sequenced in a study of blood T cell repertoires in COVID-19. TCRdb's copy holds only in-frame clones and misses some; the assay was immunoSEQ multiplex PCR. The sample has about 250,000 clones; 83% are singletons. Sequences were obtained from peripheral blood. These receptors came from a man older than 75 with acute or convalescent COVID-19.

The rearrangement uses TRBV7-8 and TRBJ2-3; 14 bases are shared with TRBD2. This CDR3 has 17 amino acids. From germline, CDR1 is SGHVS and CDR2 FQNEAQ. The ends lost 5 bases at V and 5 bases at J; junction bases unmatched: 9. CDR3 residues: CASSPGRLAGGRDTQYF. The CDR3 DNA reads TGTGCCAGCAGCCCAGGCCGACTAGCGGGGGGGAGAGATACGCAGTATTTT.

The CDR3 region has the DNA TGCAGTGCCCTGGGCCTTTACGAGCAGTACTTC. This gives the protein CSALGLYEQYF. The rearrangement links TRBV20-1 to TRBJ2-7; D gene ambiguous. Trimming took off 6 bases at V and 4 bases at J, with 10 bases between the two ends. This CDR3 region has 11 residues. Per germline, CDR1 DFQATT and CDR2 SNEGSKA (reference sequence).

The chain couples TRBV28 to TRBJ1-2, with D unresolved. The CDR3 is 13 amino acids. Looked up from germline, CDR1 is MDHEN and CDR2 is SYDVKM. V was pared by 6 bases and J by 7 bases, with 15 bases between. In nucleotides, the CDR3 is TGTGCCAGCAGCGATTCAATTTCGAGTGGCTACACCTTC. Protein product: CASSDSISSGYTF.

The chain is built from TRBV11-2 and TRBJ2-5, with 8 bases lining up with TRBD2. After removal of 4 bases from V and 4 bases from J, the junction contained 8 bases not matched to a gene. This CDR3 has 15 residues. Germline V gene sequence: CDR1 SGHAT, CDR2 FQNNGV. CDR3 DNA: TGTGCCAGCAGCTCCTCAGCGGGAGCAGTAGAGACCCAGTACTTC. Its translation is CASSSSAGAVETQYF.

This clone was seen more than once but under ten times. J is TRBJ1-3 and V is TRBV19, with D perhaps TRBD1 (5 bases). Trimming took off 4 bases at V and 2 bases at J, with 15 bases between the two ends. Germline CDR1 is LNHDA and CDR2 is SQIVND (reference sequence). This CDR3 is 16 amino acids long. The CDR3 bases are TGTGCCAGTAGTAATCCTCCAGGGATCACTGGAAACACCATATATTTT. The encoded protein is CASSNPPGITGNTIYF. The entire variable domain, with the rest obtained from reference TRBV19 and TRBJ1-3, is as follows: DGGITQSPKYLFRKEGQNVTLSCEQNLNHDAMYWYRQDPGQGLRLIYYSQIVNDFQKGDIAEGYSVSREKKESFPLTVTSAQKNPTAFYLCASSNPPGITGNTIYFGEGSWLTVV.

This chain uses TRBV19 with TRBJ2-5, with TRBD2 identical over 8 bases. The CDR3 is 15 residues long. The germline V gene has CDR1 LNHDA and CDR2 SQIVND (reference sequence). With 3 bases clipped from V and 1 base from J, the junction kept 4 bases outside the gene matches. CDR3 residues: CASSMGGRTQETQYF. The CDR3 region has the DNA TGTGCCAGTAGTATGGGCGGGAGGACCCAAGAGACCCAGTACTTC.

The chain is built from TRBV18 and TRBJ1-1, with unresolved D. The V end lost 3 bases, the J end lost 1 base, and 9 bases lay between the germline ends. Germline loops: CDR1 KGHSH, CDR2 LQKENI. The CDR3 covers 14 residues. CDR3: CASSPAGSNTEAFF. The DNA for the CDR3 is TGTGCCAGCTCACCGGCGGGCTCGAACACTGAAGCTTTCTTT.

V usage is TRBV5-6 and J usage is TRBJ2-3; tentatively, D is TRBD2 (6 bases). The CDR3 runs to 16 residues. Germline V CDR1 and CDR2: SGHDT, YYEEEE. V was pared by 4 bases and J by 0 bases, with 15 bases between. CDR3 region: CASSHATGLSTDTQYF. The CDR3 bases are TGTGCCAGCAGCCATGCCACGGGACTCAGCACAGATACGCAGTATTTT.

This sequence joins TRBV19 and TRBJ2-1; TRBD2 matches 8 bases. Trimming took 5 bases from V and 1 from J; bases not matched to a gene: 4. This CDR3 is 15 amino acids long. The germline V gene has CDR1 LNHDA and CDR2 SQIVND (reference sequence). The CDR3 reads CASSPSGGSYNEQFF. The DNA for the CDR3 is TGTGCCAGTAGTCCCTCGGGAGGGTCCTACAATGAGCAGTTCTTC. Based on the CDR3 plus reference TRBV19 and TRBJ2-1, the full variable domain is DGGITQSPKYLFRKEGQNVTLSCEQNLNHDAMYWYRQDPGQGLRLIYYSQIVNDFQKGDIAEGYSVSREKKESFPLTVTSAQKNPTAFYLCASSPSGGSYNEQFFGPGTRLTVL.

The V call is TRBV6-2 or TRBV6-3, the J call TRBJ2-7, with 11 bases fitting TRBD2. Losses at the gene ends were 5 bases for V and 2 bases for J; bases not matched to a gene: 5. Germline CDR1 MNHEY, CDR2 SVGEGT. The CDR3 has 15 residues. DNA for the CDR3: TGTGCCAGCAGTCCCCGACTAGCGGGGCCCTACGAGCAGTACTTC. Its translation: CASSPRLAGPYEQYF.

V is TRBV30 and J is TRBJ1-2; D might be TRBD1 (5 bases). Looked up from germline, CDR1 is GTSNPN and CDR2 is SVGIG (reference sequence). The CDR3 totals 14 residues. Trimming pared 0 bases from V and 5 bases from J, leaving 13 bases between. The CDR3 reads CAWSVGGDGYGYTF. CDR3 coding DNA: TGTGCCTGGAGTGTGGGAGGGGATGGGTATGGCTACACCTTC.

This sequence joins TRBV30 and TRBJ1-6; tentative D call: TRBD1 (5 bases). This CDR3 spans 14 amino acids. Germline V gives CDR1 GTSNPN, CDR2 SVGIG (reference sequence). With 3 bases removed from V and 7 bases from J, the gap between germline ends came to 13 bases. The CDR3 nucleotides read TGTGCCTGGAGCCCCAGGGAACCCAATTCACCCCTCCACTTT. The encoded protein is CAWSPREPNSPLHF.

CDR3 amino acids: CASSEASQGTDTQYF. CDR3 in DNA: TGTGCCAGCAGTGAAGCGAGCCAGGGTACAGATACGCAGTATTTT. The chain combines TRBV6-1 with TRBJ2-3, with a possible D match to TRBD1 (5 bases). Trimming shortened V by 0 bases and J by 3 bases, and 10 bases separated the two germline ends. The germline V gene has CDR1 MNHNS and CDR2 SASEGT. This CDR3 is 15 amino acids long.

The chain recombines TRBV5-1 with TRBJ2-7; D unresolved. Germline V lookup: CDR1 SGHRS, CDR2 YFSETQ. V gave up 0 bases and J gave up 0 bases, with 10 bases separating them. The CDR3 has 15 amino acids. The CDR3 loop reads CASSLGGKSSYEQYF. CDR3 nucleotides: TGCGCCAGCAGCTTGGGAGGTAAAAGCTCCTACGAGCAGTACTTC.

The chain links TRBV5-4 to TRBJ2-3, with D perhaps TRBD2 (6 bases). V shed 10 bases and J shed 5 bases, with 20 bases lying between them. The length of the CDR3 is 14 residues. Germline V lookup: CDR1 SGHNT, CDR2 YYREEE (reference sequence). CDR3 residues: CAGGREPRGDTQYF. Here the CDR3 DNA reads TGTGCCGGAGGGCGGGAACCTAGAGGAGATACGCAGTATTTT.

J is TRBJ1-5 and V is TRBV19, with 8 bases aligning to TRBD1. The germline gives CDR1 LNHDA, CDR2 SQIVND (reference sequence). V lost 6 bases and J lost 5; bases outside the gene matches: 0. CDR3 length: 12 amino acids. The CDR3 loop is CASRDRDQPQHF. The CDR3 DNA is TGTGCCAGTAGGGACAGGGATCAGCCCCAGCATTTT. The full variable domain, with the rest looked up from reference TRBV19 and TRBJ1-5, is DGGITQSPKYLFRKEGQNVTLSCEQNLNHDAMYWYRQDPGQGLRLIYYSQIVNDFQKGDIAEGYSVSREKKESFPLTVTSAQKNPTAFYLCASRDRDQPQHFGDGTRLSIL.

J is TRBJ1-4 and V is TRBV2, with a possible D match to TRBD1 (6 bases). V was trimmed by 8 bases and J by 5 bases, leaving 12 bases between them. CDR1 and CDR2 from the germline V gene are SNHLY and FYNNEI. This CDR3 comprises 13 residues. The CDR3 reads CASREGGNEKLFF. The CDR3 nucleotides are TGTGCCAGCCGAGAGGGGGGGAATGAAAAACTGTTTTTT.

Turning to this clone: The junction departs from germline at one end; a sequencing error may be responsible. J is TRBJ2-7 and V is TRBV6-5, with a tentative D call TRBD1 (5 bases). The CDR3 extends over 13 amino acids. Germline-derived CDR1 and CDR2 are MNHEY and SVGAGI. The CDR3 region is CASTNRKTYEQYF. Written as DNA, the CDR3 is TGTGCTAGCACCAACAGGAAAACCTACGAGCAGTACTTC.

V usage is TRBV7-2 and J usage is TRBJ2-7, with 10 bases lining up with TRBD1. This CDR3 comprises 15 residues. The germline V gene encodes CDR1 SGHTA and CDR2 FQGNSA. V gave up 4 bases and J gave up 1 base; unmatched junction bases: 4. CDR3 loop: CASSSPGQGSYEQYF. The CDR3 region has the DNA TGTGCCAGCAGCTCCCCGGGACAGGGGTCCTACGAGCAGTACTTC.

J is TRBJ1-4 and V is TRBV7-2; a possible D gene is TRBD1 (5 bases). The V end was cut by 5 bases, the J end by 5 bases, with 15 bases between. This CDR3 is built from 15 residues. Germline V lookup: CDR1 SGHTA, CDR2 FQGNSA. The CDR3 protein is CASSLTRASNEKLFF. The CDR3 region has the DNA TGTGCCAGCAGCCTCACCAGGGCTTCAAATGAAAAACTGTTTTTT.

This clone occurred a few times. V usage is TRBV20-1 and J usage is TRBJ1-2; tentative D call: TRBD1 (5 bases). V gave up 6 bases and J gave up 7 bases, with 9 bases separating them. The CDR3 runs 10 residues. Germline loops: CDR1 DFQATT, CDR2 SNEGSKA (reference sequence). CDR3 residues: CSAPQGGYTF. The DNA for the CDR3 is TGCAGTGCCCCCCAGGGTGGCTACACCTTC.

The CDR3 is CASYAGGPSQETQYF. As DNA, the CDR3 is TGTGCCAGCTACGCGGGGGGGCCGTCCCAAGAGACCCAGTACTTC. V usage is TRBV28 and J usage is TRBJ2-5; 9 nucleotides agree with TRBD2. The CDR3 extends over 15 amino acids. Germline V gene sequence: CDR1 MDHEN, CDR2 SYDVKM. V lost 8 bases, J lost 1 base, and 8 bases stayed unmatched.

The chain carries TRBV24-1 and TRBJ2-3; TRBD1 agrees at 7 bases. This CDR3 region has 15 residues. With 7 bases clipped from V and 1 base from J, the junction kept 7 bases outside the gene matches. Germline V lookup: CDR1 KGHDR, CDR2 SFDVKD. The CDR3 reads CATRGSGGGTDTQYF. The CDR3 DNA reads as TGTGCCACCAGGGGATCAGGGGGAGGCACAGATACGCAGTATTTT.

The gene calls are TRBV5-1 and TRBJ2-7; 10 bases agree with TRBD1. V shed 6 bases and J 4 bases; nucleotides not matched to a gene: 7. The CDR3 consists of 14 residues. Per the germline V gene, CDR1 is SGHRS and CDR2 is YFSETQ. CDR3 nucleotides: TGCGCCAGCACCGCCGGGACAGGGGAATACGAGCAGTACTTC. Translation gives CASTAGTGEYEQYF.

This clone came up once. This rearrangement joins TRBV18 to TRBJ2-5; 14 bases agree with TRBD2. CDR3 length: 17 amino acids. J lost 4 bases, V lost 3 bases, and 7 bases had no gene match. Per the germline V gene, CDR1 is KGHSH and CDR2 is LQKENI. This CDR3 is CASSPGTSGRVVETQYF. CDR3 sequence (DNA): TGTGCCAGCTCACCCGGGACTAGCGGGAGAGTTGTAGAGACCCAGTACTTC.

J is TRBJ1-1 and V is TRBV29-1; 8 bases fit TRBD1. This CDR3 has 13 amino acids. V gave up 7 bases and J gave up 11 bases; unmatched junction bases: 15. Per the germline V gene, CDR1 is SQVTM and CDR2 is ANQGSEA. The CDR3 is CSGLHRGAWEAFF. In DNA, the CDR3 is TGCAGCGGACTGCACAGGGGGGCCTGGGAGGCTTTCTTT.

This clone has only a few counts. The chain recombines TRBV6-5 with TRBJ1-5, with no clear D. Trimming left V 6 bases short and J 2 bases short, with 11 bases between. The CDR3 totals 14 residues. Germline V gene sequence: CDR1 MNHEY, CDR2 SVGAGI. CDR3 sequence reads: CASRGRGGNQPQHF. CDR3 bases: TGTGCCAGCAGAGGGAGAGGCGGCAATCAGCCCCAGCATTTT.

V and J are TRBV9 and TRBJ1-1; 8 nucleotides line up with TRBD1. Germline V gene data show CDR1 as SGDLS and CDR2 as YYNGEE. Germline trimming cut 3 bases from V and 1 base from J; bases unmatched to any gene: 5. The CDR3 covers 15 residues. This CDR3 is CASSGTGLANTEAFF. The CDR3, as DNA: TGTGCCAGCAGCGGGACAGGGCTGGCGAACACTGAAGCTTTCTTT.